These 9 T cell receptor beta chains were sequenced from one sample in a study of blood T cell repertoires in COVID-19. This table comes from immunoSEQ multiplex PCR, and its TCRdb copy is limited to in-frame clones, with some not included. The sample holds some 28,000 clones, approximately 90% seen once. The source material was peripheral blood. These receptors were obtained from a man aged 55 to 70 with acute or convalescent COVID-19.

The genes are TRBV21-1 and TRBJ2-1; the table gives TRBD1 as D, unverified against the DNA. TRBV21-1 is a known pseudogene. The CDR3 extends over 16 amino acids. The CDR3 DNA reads TGTGCCAGCAGCAACCCCCAAAGGACAGGCGACAATGAGCAGTTCTTC. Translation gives CASSNPQRTGDNEQFF.

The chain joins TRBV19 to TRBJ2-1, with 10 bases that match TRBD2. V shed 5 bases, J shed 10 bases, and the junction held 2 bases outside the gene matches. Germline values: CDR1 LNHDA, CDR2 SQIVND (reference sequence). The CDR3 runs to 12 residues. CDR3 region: CASSYSGREQFF. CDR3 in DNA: TGTGCCAGTAGTTATAGCGGGAGGGAGCAGTTCTTC.

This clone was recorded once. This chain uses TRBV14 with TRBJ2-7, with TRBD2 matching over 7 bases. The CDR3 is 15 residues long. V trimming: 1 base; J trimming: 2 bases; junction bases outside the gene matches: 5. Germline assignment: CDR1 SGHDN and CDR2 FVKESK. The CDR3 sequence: CASSQAGLPPYEQYF. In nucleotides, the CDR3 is TGTGCCAGCAGCCAAGCGGGACTACCACCCTACGAGCAGTACTTC.

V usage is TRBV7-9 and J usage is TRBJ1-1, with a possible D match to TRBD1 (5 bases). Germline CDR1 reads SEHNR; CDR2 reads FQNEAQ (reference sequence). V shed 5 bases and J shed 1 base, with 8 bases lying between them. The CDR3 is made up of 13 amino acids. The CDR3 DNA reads TGTGCCAGCAGCCTGCAGGGGAACACTGAAGCTTTCTTT. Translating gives CASSLQGNTEAFF.

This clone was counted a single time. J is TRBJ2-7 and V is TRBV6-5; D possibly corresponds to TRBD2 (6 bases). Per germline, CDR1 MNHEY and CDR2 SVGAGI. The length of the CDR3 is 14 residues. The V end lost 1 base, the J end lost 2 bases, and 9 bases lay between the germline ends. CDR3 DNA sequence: TGTGCCAGCAGTTACTATAGCGGAACCTACGAGCAGTACTTC. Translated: CASSYYSGTYEQYF.

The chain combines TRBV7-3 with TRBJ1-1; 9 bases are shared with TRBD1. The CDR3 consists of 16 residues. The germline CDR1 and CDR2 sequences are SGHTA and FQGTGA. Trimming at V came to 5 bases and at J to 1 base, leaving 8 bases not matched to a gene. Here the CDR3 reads CASSPMDRGRNTEAFF. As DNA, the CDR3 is TGTGCCAGCAGCCCTATGGACAGGGGAAGGAACACTGAAGCTTTCTTT. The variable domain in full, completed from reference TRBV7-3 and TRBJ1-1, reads GAGVSQTPSNKVTEKGKYVELRCDPISGHTALYWYRQSLGQGPEFLIYFQGTGAADDSGLPNDRFFAVRPEGSVSTLKIQRTERGDSAVYLCASSPMDRGRNTEAFFGQGTRLTVV.

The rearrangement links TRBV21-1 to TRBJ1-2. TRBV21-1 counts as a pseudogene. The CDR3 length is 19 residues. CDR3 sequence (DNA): TGTGCCAGCAGCAATAGCTATGGTGGGGGGGGCGCCCGGAACTATGGCTACACCTTC. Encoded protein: CASSNSYGGGGARNYGYTF.

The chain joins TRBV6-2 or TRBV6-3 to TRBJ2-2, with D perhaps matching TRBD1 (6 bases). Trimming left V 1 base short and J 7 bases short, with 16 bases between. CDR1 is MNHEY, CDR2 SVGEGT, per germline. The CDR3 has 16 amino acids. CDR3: CASSYFPAGANGELFF. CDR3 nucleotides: TGTGCCAGCAGTTACTTTCCGGCAGGGGCTAACGGGGAGCTGTTTTTT.

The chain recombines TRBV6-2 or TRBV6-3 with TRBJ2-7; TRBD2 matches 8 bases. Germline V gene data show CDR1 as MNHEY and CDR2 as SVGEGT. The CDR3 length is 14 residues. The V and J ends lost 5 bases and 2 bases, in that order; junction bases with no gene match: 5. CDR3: CASSTPGLAYEQYF. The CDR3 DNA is TGTGCCAGCAGTACCCCGGGACTAGCCTACGAGCAGTACTTC.